The clone carrying this T cell receptor (beta chain) has more than one count but fewer than ten. As originally analysed: Amplification from reference gene primers served as the basis for estimated nucleated cell counts. Here immunoSEQ multiplex PCR was the method, and the copy in TCRdb shows in-frame clones only, minus some. V, J and clone size derive from that table, while D and trimming were established from the DNA sequence. The sample yields over 250,000 clones, around nine tenths seen once. Those who participated ranged in age from roughly 18 to 89 years and resided in 24 US areas. Recovered status applied to Cohort 3 donors who had two consecutive negative PCRs. It also applied to those with clearance or with symptom resolution. This sample was taken from a study of blood T cell repertoires in COVID-19. As for the study in general: Sites in the United States, Italy and Spain provided acute and convalescent COVID-19 samples.

The CDR3 has 16 amino acids. Germline CDR1 SGHAT, CDR2 FQNNGV. The V end was cut by 4 bases, the J end by 2 bases, with 17 bases between. The specimen was PBMCs or T cells enriched from blood (not recorded which). This TCR was recovered from a man in his forties or fifties who had recovered from COVID-19. The V call is TRBV11-2, the J call TRBJ1-2; D is possibly TRBD1 (5 bases). The CDR3 DNA is TGTGCCAGCAGCTCGCACCAGGGCCGGATAAACTATGGCTACACCTTC. Amino acids: CASSSHQGRINYGYTF.